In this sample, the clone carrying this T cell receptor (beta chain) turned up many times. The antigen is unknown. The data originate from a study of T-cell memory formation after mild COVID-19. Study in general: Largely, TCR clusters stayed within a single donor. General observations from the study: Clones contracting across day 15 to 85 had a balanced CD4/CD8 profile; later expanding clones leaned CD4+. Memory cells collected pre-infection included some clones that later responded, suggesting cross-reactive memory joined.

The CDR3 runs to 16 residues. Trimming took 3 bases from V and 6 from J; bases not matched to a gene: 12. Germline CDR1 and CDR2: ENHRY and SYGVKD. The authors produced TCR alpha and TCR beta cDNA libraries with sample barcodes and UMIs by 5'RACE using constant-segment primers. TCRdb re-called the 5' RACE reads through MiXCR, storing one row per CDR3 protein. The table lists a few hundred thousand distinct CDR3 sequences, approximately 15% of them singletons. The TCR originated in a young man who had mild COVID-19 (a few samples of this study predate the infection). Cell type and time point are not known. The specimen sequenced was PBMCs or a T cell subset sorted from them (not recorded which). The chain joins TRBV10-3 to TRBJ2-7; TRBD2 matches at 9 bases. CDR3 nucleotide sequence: TGTGCCATCAGTGAAGGGCTAGCGGGACCACTAGGCGAGCAGTACTTC. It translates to CAISEGLAGPLGEQYF.